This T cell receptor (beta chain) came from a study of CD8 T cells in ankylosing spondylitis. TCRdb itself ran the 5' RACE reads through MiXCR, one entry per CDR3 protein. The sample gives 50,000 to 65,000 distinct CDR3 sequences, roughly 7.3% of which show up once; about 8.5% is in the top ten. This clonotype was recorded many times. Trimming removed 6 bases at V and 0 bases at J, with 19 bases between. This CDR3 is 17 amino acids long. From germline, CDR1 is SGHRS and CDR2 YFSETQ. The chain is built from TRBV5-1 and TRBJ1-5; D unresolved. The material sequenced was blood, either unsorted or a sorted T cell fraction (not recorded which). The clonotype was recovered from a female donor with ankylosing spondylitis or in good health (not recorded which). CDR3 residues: CASNTGPSLYSNQPQHF. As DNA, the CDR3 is TGCGCCAGCAATACCGGGCCCTCACTCTATAGCAATCAGCCCCAGCATTTT.